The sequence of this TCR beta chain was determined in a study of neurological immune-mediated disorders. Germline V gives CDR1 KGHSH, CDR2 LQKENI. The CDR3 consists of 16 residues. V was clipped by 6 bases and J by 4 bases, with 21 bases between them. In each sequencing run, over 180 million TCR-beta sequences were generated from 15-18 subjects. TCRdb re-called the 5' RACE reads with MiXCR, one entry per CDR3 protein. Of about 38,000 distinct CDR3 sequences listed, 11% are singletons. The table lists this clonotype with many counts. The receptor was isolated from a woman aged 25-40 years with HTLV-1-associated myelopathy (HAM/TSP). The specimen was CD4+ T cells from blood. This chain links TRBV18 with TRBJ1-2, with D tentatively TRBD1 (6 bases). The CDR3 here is CASSLVGGGLTYGYTF. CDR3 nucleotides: TGTGCCAGCTCTCTCGTCGGAGGGGGGTTGACCTATGGCTACACCTTC.